This TCR beta chain was sequenced during a study of blood T cell repertoires in COVID-19. Study-level information: There were acute and convalescent COVID-19 samples, and they came from the United States, Italy and Spain. PBMCs, B-cell-depleted T cells, or T cells were the source of the cDNA or gDNA that made up the material.

Libraries were prepared by immunoSEQ multiplex PCR; TCRdb keeps only in-frame clonotypes and omits some of them. The sample yields approximately 250,000 clones, roughly 86% seen once. Those enrolled in Seattle joined during active infection and were followed longitudinally afterward. The germline V and J ends were trimmed by 7 bases and 6 bases, with 15 bases remaining between them. There are 13 residues in the CDR3. Germline lookup yields CDR1 ENHRY and CDR2 SYGVKD. Sequenced: peripheral blood. The gene calls are TRBV10-3 and TRBJ1-2; possible D gene TRBD1, 6 bases. This receptor was taken from a woman aged 80 or over with COVID-19, enrolled during active disease. CDR3 loop: CAINPGQTDGYTF. In DNA, the CDR3 is TGTGCCATCAACCCGGGACAAACGGATGGCTACACCTTC.